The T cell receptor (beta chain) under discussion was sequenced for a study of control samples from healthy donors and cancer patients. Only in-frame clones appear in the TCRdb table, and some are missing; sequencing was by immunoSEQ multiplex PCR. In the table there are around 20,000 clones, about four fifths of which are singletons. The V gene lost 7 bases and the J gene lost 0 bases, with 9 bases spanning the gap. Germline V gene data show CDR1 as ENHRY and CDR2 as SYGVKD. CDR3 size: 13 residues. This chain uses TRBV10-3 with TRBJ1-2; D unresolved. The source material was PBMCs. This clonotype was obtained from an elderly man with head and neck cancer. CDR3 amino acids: CAITSLANYGYTF. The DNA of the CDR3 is TGTGCCATCACCAGCTTGGCTAACTATGGCTACACCTTC.